This T cell receptor (beta chain) was sequenced in a study of blood T cell repertoires in COVID-19. Overall study: COVID-19 samples from acute and convalescent phases originated in the United States, Italy and Spain. The analysed material was cDNA or gDNA that came from T cells, B-cell-depleted T cells, or PBMCs.

Per germline, CDR1 SGHNT and CDR2 YYREEE (reference sequence). V shed 0 bases, J shed 6 bases, and the junction held 8 bases outside the gene matches. The CDR3 totals 15 residues. Libraries were prepared by immunoSEQ multiplex PCR; TCRdb keeps only in-frame clonotypes and omits some of them. The sample includes approximately 300,000 clones, 85% to 90% of them seen just once. The clonotype originates from a woman between 45 and 60 years old with active or convalescent COVID-19. The J gene is TRBJ1-2, the V gene TRBV5-4; 7 nucleotides align to TRBD1. The specimen sequenced was peripheral blood. For the CDR3, the DNA is TGTGCCAGCAGCTTGGCAATGGCACAGGGGAATGGCTACACCTTC. This sequence encodes CASSLAMAQGNGYTF.